This record concerns one TCR beta chain sequence. The target of this receptor is not known. Germline and junction disagree at one end, which may indicate a read error. Taken from cysteine to phenylalanine, the CDR3 has 14 residues. Left in the record is the CDR3 DNA by itself, 42 bases read in frame from the first base. From the germline V gene (reference sequence), CDR1 is GTSNPN and CDR2 is SVGIG. TCRbeta CDR3 regions were immunosequenced from extracted DNA using the immunoSEQ Assay at Adaptive Biotechnologies. In the paper's pipeline: To quantify the absolute abundance of each unique TCRbeta CDR3, sequences were collapsed and filtered. Clonality was defined as 1 minus Pielou's evenness, computed on productive in-frame rearrangements only. Regional overlap was measured by following the top 100 nucleotide rearrangements across paired samples, and the Morisita index was used to compare paired samples with unrelated samples. The immunoSEQ Rearrangement Details tool was used to assess whether nucleotide rearrangements converged onto identical amino acid sequences. Drawn from immuneACCESS, this table holds only the in-frame rearrangements with V and J called that TCRdb kept. Clones are partly lost; checked studies trace under half to an unresolved V gene and leave the rest unexplained. The V and J calls and the clone size are those of that table, but D and trimming were determined from the DNA. The sample table records some 2,400 clones; 40% to 45% of these occur just once. 15% of the sample comes from the top ten.

The data were obtained in a study of CXCR4 blockade with PD-1 therapy in pancreatic cancer (dated 2019 in TCRdb). About the investigation overall: Multiplex immunohistochemistry and TCRbeta immunosequencing of resected pancreatic ductal adenocarcinoma were combined in the study with ex vivo slice culture in which PD-1 and CXCR4 blockade were tested. Two geographically distinct regions were TCR-sequenced from each of about six tumors to assess intratumoral heterogeneity.

What the study reported, not specific to this receptor: Clonal expansion was observed in tumors, with a mean productive clonality of about 0.15 compared with 0.05 in healthy blood, but no correlation between clonality and survival was found. Because only TCRbeta chains were sequenced, true antigen-specificity overlap among the convergent dominant clones remained unconfirmed, awaiting paired alpha-beta single-cell sequencing. Amino acid clone frequency correlated strongly with the number of distinct nucleotide rearrangements encoding it, suggesting convergent selection by common tumor antigens.

The archived tumor blocks came from patients who had not received neoadjuvant therapy before resection. The preserved-tissue arm of the study used a few dozen surgical resection samples from 20 to 25 previously untreated pancreatic ductal adenocarcinoma patients. For the resection arm, ten 5-micron curls of FFPE tumor adjacent to the multiplex immunohistochemistry slide were used for DNA extraction. The chain is encoded by TRBV30 joined to TRBJ1-2, with the D gene not clear enough to name. The receptor's source is a human donor with pancreatic ductal adenocarcinoma. Sequenced input: tumor tissue. CDR3 sequence: CAWSSSGNNYDYTF. The nucleotides read TGTGCCTGGAGTTCTTCGGGGAATAACTATGACTACACCTTC.